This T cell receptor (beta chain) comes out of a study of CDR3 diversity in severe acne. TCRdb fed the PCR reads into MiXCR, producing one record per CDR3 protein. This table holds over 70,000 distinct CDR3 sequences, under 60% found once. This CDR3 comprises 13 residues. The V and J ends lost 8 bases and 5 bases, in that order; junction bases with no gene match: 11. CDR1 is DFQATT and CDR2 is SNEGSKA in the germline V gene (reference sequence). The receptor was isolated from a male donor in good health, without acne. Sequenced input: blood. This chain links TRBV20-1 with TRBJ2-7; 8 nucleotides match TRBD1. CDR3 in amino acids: CSMGQAGTDEQYF. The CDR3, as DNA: TGCAGTATGGGACAGGCTGGTACGGACGAGCAGTACTTC.